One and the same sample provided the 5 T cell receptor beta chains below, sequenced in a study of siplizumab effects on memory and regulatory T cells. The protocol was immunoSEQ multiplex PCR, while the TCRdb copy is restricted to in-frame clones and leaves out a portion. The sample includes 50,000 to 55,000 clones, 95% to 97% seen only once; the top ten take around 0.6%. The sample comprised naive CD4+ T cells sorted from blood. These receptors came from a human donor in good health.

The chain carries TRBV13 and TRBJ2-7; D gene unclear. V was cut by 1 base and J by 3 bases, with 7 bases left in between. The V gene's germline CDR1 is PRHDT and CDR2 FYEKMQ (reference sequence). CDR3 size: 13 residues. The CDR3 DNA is TGTGCCAGCAGCTTAGCTGGGGACTACGAGCAGTACTTC. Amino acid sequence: CASSLAGDYEQYF.

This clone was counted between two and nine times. The CDR3 DNA sequence: TGTGCTAGTGGCACCGGGCCTCCGAACACCGGGGAGCTGTTTTTT. This codes for CASGTGPPNTGELFF. The genes are TRBV12-5 and TRBJ2-2; D is unclear. Germline CDR1 LGHNT, CDR2 FRNRAP. V was shortened by 6 bases and J by 0 bases, with 11 bases between the two germline ends. CDR3 length: 15 amino acids.

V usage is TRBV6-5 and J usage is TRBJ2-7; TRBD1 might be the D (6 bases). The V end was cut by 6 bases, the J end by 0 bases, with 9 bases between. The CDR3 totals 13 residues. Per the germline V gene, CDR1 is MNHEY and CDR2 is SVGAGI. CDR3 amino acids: CASRLRGSYEQYF. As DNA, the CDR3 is TGTGCCAGCAGACTCAGGGGCTCCTACGAGCAGTACTTC.

CDR3: CASSSIRRASYEQYF. In DNA, the CDR3 is TGTGCCAGCAGCTCCATTCGTCGGGCCTCCTACGAGCAGTACTTC. The J gene is TRBJ2-5, the V gene TRBV28; D remains ambiguous. Gene TRBJ2-7 matches the end of the DNA better, so the J call may be wrong. CDR1 MDHEN and CDR2 SYDVKM come from the germline V gene. The CDR3 has 15 residues.

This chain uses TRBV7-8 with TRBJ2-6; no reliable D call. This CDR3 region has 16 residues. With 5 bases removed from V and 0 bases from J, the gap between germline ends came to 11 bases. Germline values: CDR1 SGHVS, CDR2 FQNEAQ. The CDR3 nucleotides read TGTGCCAGCAGCGGGCGGAGTGTCTCTGGGGCCAACGTCCTGACTTTC. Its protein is CASSGRSVSGANVLTF.